Below are 25 T cell receptor beta chains sequenced from a single sample in a study of cytomegalovirus exposure and HLA in healthy donors. 13 Jbeta primers and 60 Vbeta primers were used for the PCR. Sequencing was performed with immunoSEQ multiplex PCR; in TCRdb, only in-frame clones are kept and a portion is missing. This table has approximately 150,000 clones, around 72% appearing once. Sequences were obtained from PBMCs. These receptors all stem from a woman between 18 and 30 years old in good health and CMV-seronegative.

This clone has just a few counts. The chain employs TRBV18 and TRBJ1-3; no reliable D call. CDR1 KGHSH and CDR2 LQKENI come from the germline V gene. V was cut by 6 bases and J by 4 bases, with 13 bases left in between. The CDR3 is 14 residues long. The CDR3 nucleotides are TGTGCCAGCTCCCCCCCGGTTTCCGGAAACACCATATATTTT. Protein: CASSPPVSGNTIYF.

The genes are TRBV10-3 and TRBJ1-5; D gene unclear. V lost 5 bases, J lost 0 bases, and 14 bases lay in between. Germline V gene lookup returns CDR1 ENHRY and CDR2 SYGVKD. There are 16 residues in the CDR3. CDR3 protein: CAISPEGEISNQPQHF. CDR3 nucleotides: TGTGCCATCAGTCCGGAGGGAGAAATTAGCAATCAGCCCCAGCATTTT.

CDR3 sequence reads: CASSLRTSGRAGELFF. In nucleotides, the CDR3 is TGTGCCAGCAGCCTAAGGACTAGCGGGAGGGCCGGGGAGCTGTTTTTT. The chain links TRBV7-2 to TRBJ2-2; TRBD2 matches 15 bases. Germline-derived CDR1 and CDR2 are SGHTA and FQGNSA. V gave up 5 bases and J gave up 6 bases; unmatched junction bases: 4. CDR3 length: 16 residues.

This clone appeared a single time. The chain employs TRBV9 and TRBJ1-1; 10 bases are shared with TRBD1. After removal of 3 bases from V and 8 bases from J, the junction contained 13 bases not matched to a gene. In germline, CDR1 is SGDLS, CDR2 YYNGEE. CDR3 length: 16 amino acids. DNA of the CDR3: TGTGCCAGCAGCGCCTTTCCGGGACAGGGGCCTTTAGAAGCTTTCTTT. As protein: CASSAFPGQGPLEAFF.

This chain connects TRBV6-4 to TRBJ1-2; D unclear. Between the trimmed V and J ends, which lost 3 bases and 8 bases, there was a span of 13 bases. The CDR3 has 13 residues. CDR1 is MRHNA, CDR2 SNTAGT, per germline. CDR3: CASSEEPNGGYTF. The CDR3 region has the DNA TGTGCCAGCAGTGAGGAACCGAACGGGGGCTACACCTTC.

The rearrangement links TRBV2 to TRBJ2-7; 9 bases match TRBD1. The ends lost 11 bases at V and 7 bases at J; junction bases unmatched: 9. The CDR3 length is 12 residues. CDR1 is SNHLY and CDR2 is FYNNEI in the germline V gene. For the CDR3, the DNA is TGTGCCGTAGGGGACAGGGAAGGAGAGCAGTACTTC. This sequence encodes CAVGDREGEQYF.

V gene TRBV7-8 combines with J gene TRBJ1-1; D gene ambiguous. The CDR3 consists of 14 residues. The V end was cut by 5 bases, the J end by 1 base, with 11 bases between. Germline V CDR1 and CDR2: SGHVS, FQNEAQ. In nucleotides, the CDR3 is TGTGCCAGCAGCGCTCGCCCGGGGAACACTGAAGCTTTCTTT. It translates to CASSARPGNTEAFF.

This clone was seen only once. The chain links TRBV7-9 to TRBJ1-4; no clear D. This CDR3 contains 16 residues. V was cut by 2 bases and J by 0 bases, with 10 bases left in between. Germline V CDR1 and CDR2: SEHNR, FQNEAQ (reference sequence). CDR3 nucleotides: TGTGCCAGCAGCTTACTATCGGGGTCAACTAATGAAAAACTGTTTTTT. Translated: CASSLLSGSTNEKLFF.

The chain has TRBV25-1 and TRBJ1-2, with no clear D. CDR1 and CDR2 from the germline V gene are MGHDK and SYGVNS. The V end was cut by 4 bases, the J end by 4 bases, with 4 bases between. The length of the CDR3 is 11 residues. CDR3 amino acids: CASSVGYGYTF. The DNA for the CDR3 is TGTGCCAGCAGTGTCGGCTATGGCTACACCTTC.

The V gene is TRBV5-6, the J gene TRBJ1-3; a weak D match, TRBD1 (6 bases). Germline V gives CDR1 SGHDT, CDR2 YYEEEE. The CDR3 loop spans 15 amino acids. V shed 0 bases and J shed 4 bases, with 11 bases lying between them. CDR3 loop: CASSLDAGAGNTIYF. CDR3 coding DNA: TGTGCCAGCAGCTTGGATGCAGGGGCGGGAAACACCATATATTTT.

The CDR3 is CSVEDGLAGAYEQYF. CDR3 sequence (DNA): TGCAGCGTTGAAGACGGACTAGCGGGGGCCTACGAGCAGTACTTC. The chain links TRBV29-1 to TRBJ2-7, with 13 bases matching TRBD2. The CDR3 runs to 15 residues. Trimming removed 0 bases from V and 2 bases from J; junction bases left unmatched: 1. The germline V gene encodes CDR1 SQVTM and CDR2 ANQGSEA.

The CDR3 region is CAWAGGGLGTDTQYF. CDR3 DNA sequence: TGTGCCTGGGCGGGAGGGGGGCTCGGCACAGATACGCAGTATTTT. The J gene is TRBJ2-3, the V gene TRBV30; TRBD2 agrees at 9 bases. After removal of 5 bases from V and 1 base from J, the junction contained 7 bases not matched to a gene. The CDR3 sequence is 15 residues long. CDR1 is GTSNPN and CDR2 is SVGIG in the germline V gene (reference sequence).

The J gene is TRBJ2-1, the V gene TRBV6-1; a possible D gene is TRBD1 (5 bases). This CDR3 spans 15 amino acids. Germline CDR1 MNHNS, CDR2 SASEGT. The ends were cut back, 5 bases at V and 0 bases at J, with 11 bases in the middle. The CDR3 DNA is TGTGCCAGCAGTCTCTCGGACAACTCCTACAATGAGCAGTTCTTC. Translated: CASSLSDNSYNEQFF.

The CDR3 protein is CASSLGPLNQPQHF. The CDR3 nucleotides read TGTGCCAGCAGTCTGGGGCCACTCAATCAGCCCCAGCATTTT. V is TRBV2 and J is TRBJ1-5; perhaps TRBD1 as D (5 bases). Germline values: CDR1 SNHLY, CDR2 FYNNEI. Deletions cut 5 bases from V and 3 bases from J, with 11 bases between. The CDR3 is made up of 14 amino acids. Drawing the rest from reference TRBV2 and TRBJ1-5, the complete variable domain is EPEVTQTPSHQVTQMGQEVILRCVPISNHLYFYWYRQILGQKVEFLVSFYNNEISEKSEIFDDQFSVERPDGSNFTLKIRSTKLEDSAMYFCASSLGPLNQPQHFGDGTRLSIL.

The V call is TRBV9, the J call TRBJ2-1; 8 bases are a match to TRBD2. With 2 bases clipped from V and 6 bases from J, the junction kept 7 bases outside the gene matches. The CDR3 has 15 residues. In germline, CDR1 is SGDLS, CDR2 YYNGEE. CDR3 sequence (DNA): TGTGCCAGCAGCGTGGGGGGCGGGAGGCCCAATGAGCAGTTCTTC. Residues: CASSVGGGRPNEQFF. The full variable domain, its missing parts supplied by reference TRBV9 and TRBJ2-1, is DSGVTQTPKHLITATGQRVTLRCSPRSGDLSVYWYQQSLDQGLQFLIQYYNGEERAKGNILERFSAQQFPDLHSELNLSSLELGDSALYFCASSVGGGRPNEQFFGPGTRLTVL.

The table lists this clone with a few counts. The V call is TRBV6-1, the J call TRBJ2-7, with TRBD2 as a possible D gene (6 bases). From germline, CDR1 is MNHNS and CDR2 SASEGT. V was shortened by 1 base and J by 3 bases, with 19 bases between the two germline ends. The CDR3 runs to 17 residues. The chain's CDR3 is CASSEGGVGTPFYEQYF. The CDR3 region has the DNA TGTGCCAGCAGTGAAGGGGGGGTCGGGACTCCCTTCTACGAGCAGTACTTC.

V usage is TRBV2 and J usage is TRBJ2-5; 7 nucleotides agree with TRBD2. The J call may be mistaken, given a closer DNA end match to TRBJ2-7. Germline CDR1 is SNHLY and CDR2 is FYNNEI. This CDR3 has 14 residues. For the CDR3, the DNA is TGTGCCAGCAGCCAGGGCGGGGGCTCCTACGAGCAGTACTTC. This codes for CASSQGGGSYEQYF.

This sequence joins TRBV19 and TRBJ1-2; a weak D match, TRBD1 (6 bases). The CDR3 sequence is 16 residues long. V was shortened by 3 bases and J by 2 bases, with 16 bases between the two germline ends. CDR1 and CDR2 from the germline V gene are LNHDA and SQIVND (reference sequence). The DNA for the CDR3 is TGTGCCAGTAGTATGGAACAGGGAGGGGTCAACTATGGCTACACCTTC. Residues: CASSMEQGGVNYGYTF.

The chain employs TRBV27 and TRBJ2-7, with D tentatively TRBD2 (6 bases). The CDR3 is 13 amino acids. V dropped 4 bases and J dropped 6 bases, with 13 bases sitting between them. Germline V gene lookup returns CDR1 MNHEY and CDR2 SMNVEV (reference sequence). The CDR3 region is CASSYGTPVEQYF. CDR3 sequence (DNA): TGTGCCAGCAGTTACGGGACTCCAGTCGAGCAGTACTTC.

The genes are TRBV10-3 and TRBJ2-1; TRBD2 matches at 8 bases. Germline trimming cut 3 bases from V and 0 bases from J; bases unmatched to any gene: 7. Looked up from germline, CDR1 is ENHRY and CDR2 is SYGVKD. The CDR3 has 17 amino acids. The CDR3 DNA reads TGTGCCATCAGTGACCTGCGGGAGGCAGACTCCTACAATGAGCAGTTCTTC. Translating it yields CAISDLREADSYNEQFF.

V and J are TRBV30 and TRBJ2-7, with TRBD2 matching 13 bases. The trim removed 8 bases at V and 5 bases at J, leaving 21 bases unmatched. This CDR3 has 18 residues. From germline, CDR1 is GTSNPN and CDR2 SVGIG (reference sequence). The CDR3 DNA reads as TGTGCCGGGAACTCCCCGGGACTAGCGGGAAATAGCGCCCACGAGCAGTACTTC. It specifies CAGNSPGLAGNSAHEQYF.

V and J are TRBV11-3 and TRBJ2-5; 8 nucleotides agree with TRBD1. Trimming removed 5 bases from V and 3 bases from J; junction bases left unmatched: 2. The CDR3 extends over 13 amino acids. The germline V gene encodes CDR1 SGHNT and CDR2 YENEEA. The CDR3 here is CASSLGQEETQYF. CDR3 DNA: TGTGCCAGCAGCCTGGGACAGGAAGAGACCCAGTACTTC.

CDR3 residues: CASSLGMGAGEQPQHF. CDR3 in DNA: TGTGCCAGCAGCTTGGGAATGGGGGCAGGGGAGCAGCCCCAGCATTTT. This chain links TRBV5-6 with TRBJ1-5; the D gene is possibly TRBD1 (6 bases). The CDR3 sequence is 16 residues long. Between the trimmed V and J ends, which lost 0 bases and 7 bases, there was a span of 17 bases. In germline, CDR1 is SGHDT, CDR2 YYEEEE.

V usage is TRBV6-5 and J usage is TRBJ1-2; a weak D match, TRBD1 (5 bases). V was cut by 4 bases and J by 6 bases, with 9 bases left in between. The germline V gene has CDR1 MNHEY and CDR2 SVGAGI. The CDR3 covers 12 residues. The CDR3 DNA reads as TGTGCCAGCAGTTCGCAGGGAAATGGCTACACCTTC. Its protein is CASSSQGNGYTF.

This clone appeared a single time. This chain joins TRBV30 and TRBJ1-5; D is undetermined. Trimming removed 2 bases from V and 3 bases from J, with 8 bases in between. This CDR3 spans 13 amino acids. The germline CDR1 and CDR2 sequences are GTSNPN and SVGIG (reference sequence). In DNA form, the CDR3 reads TGTGCCTGGAGTACAGAATCCAATCAGCCCCAGCATTTT. This codes for CAWSTESNQPQHF.